This T cell receptor beta chain was recovered during a study of blood T cell repertoires in COVID-19. Germline lookup yields CDR1 MGHDK and CDR2 SYGVNS. This CDR3 is built from 16 residues. V shed 1 base, J shed 6 bases, and the junction held 9 bases outside the gene matches. Original methodology: Using reference gene primer amplification, nucleated cell counts were estimated. Libraries were prepared by immunoSEQ multiplex PCR; TCRdb keeps only in-frame clonotypes and omits some of them. V and J calls and clone size are those listed in that table; D and trimming were worked out from the DNA. The table lists hundreds of thousands of clones, approximately 86% of them singletons.

V is TRBV25-1 and J is TRBJ1-2, with 9 nucleotides matching TRBD1. The sequenced sample consisted of PBMCs or T cells enriched from blood (not recorded which). The clonotype originates from a middle-aged woman with acute COVID-19. For the CDR3, the DNA is TGTGCCAGCAGTGAATTCTTTACCGGGACAGGGAATGGCTACACCTTC. As protein: CASSEFFTGTGNGYTF.